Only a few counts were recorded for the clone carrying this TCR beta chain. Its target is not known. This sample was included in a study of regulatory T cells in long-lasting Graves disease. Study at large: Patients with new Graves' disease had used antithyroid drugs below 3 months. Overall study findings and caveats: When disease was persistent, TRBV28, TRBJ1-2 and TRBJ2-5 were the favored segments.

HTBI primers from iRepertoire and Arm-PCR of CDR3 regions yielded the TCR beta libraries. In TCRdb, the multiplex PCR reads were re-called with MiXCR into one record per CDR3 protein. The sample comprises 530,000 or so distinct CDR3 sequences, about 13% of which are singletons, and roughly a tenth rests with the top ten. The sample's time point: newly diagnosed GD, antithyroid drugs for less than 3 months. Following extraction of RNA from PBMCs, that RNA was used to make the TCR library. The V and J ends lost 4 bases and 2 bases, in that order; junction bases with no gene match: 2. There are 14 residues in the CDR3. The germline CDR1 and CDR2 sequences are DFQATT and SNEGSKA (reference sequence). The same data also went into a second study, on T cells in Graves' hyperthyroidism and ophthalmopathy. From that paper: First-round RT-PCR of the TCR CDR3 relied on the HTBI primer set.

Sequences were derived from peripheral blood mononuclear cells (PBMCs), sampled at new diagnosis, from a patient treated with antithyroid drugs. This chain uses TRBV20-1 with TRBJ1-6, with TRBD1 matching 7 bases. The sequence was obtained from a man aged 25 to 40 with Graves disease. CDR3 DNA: TGCAGTGCTACCGACAGGGCCTATAATTCACCCCTCCACTTT. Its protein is CSATDRAYNSPLHF.